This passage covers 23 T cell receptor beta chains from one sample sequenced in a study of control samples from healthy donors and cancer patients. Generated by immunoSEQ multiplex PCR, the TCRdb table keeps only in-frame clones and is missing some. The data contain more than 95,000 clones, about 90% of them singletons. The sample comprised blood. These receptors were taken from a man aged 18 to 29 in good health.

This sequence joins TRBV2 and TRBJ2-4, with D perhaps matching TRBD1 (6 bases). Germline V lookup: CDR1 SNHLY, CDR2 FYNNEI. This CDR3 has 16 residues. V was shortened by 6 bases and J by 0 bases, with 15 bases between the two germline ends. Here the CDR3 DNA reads TGTGCCAGCAGGCCAGGACAGCCACTAGCCAAAAACATTCAGTACTTC. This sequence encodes CASRPGQPLAKNIQYF. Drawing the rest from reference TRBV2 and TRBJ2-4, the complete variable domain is EPEVTQTPSHQVTQMGQEVILRCVPISNHLYFYWYRQILGQKVEFLVSFYNNEISEKSEIFDDQFSVERPDGSNFTLKIRSTKLEDSAMYFCASRPGQPLAKNIQYFGAGTRLSVL.

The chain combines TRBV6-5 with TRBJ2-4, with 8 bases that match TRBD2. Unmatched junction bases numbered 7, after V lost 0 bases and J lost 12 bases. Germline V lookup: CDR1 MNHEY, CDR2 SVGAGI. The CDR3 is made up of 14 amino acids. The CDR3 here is CASSYSLGLATQYF. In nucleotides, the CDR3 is TGTGCCAGCAGTTACTCCCTAGGACTAGCTACTCAGTACTTC.

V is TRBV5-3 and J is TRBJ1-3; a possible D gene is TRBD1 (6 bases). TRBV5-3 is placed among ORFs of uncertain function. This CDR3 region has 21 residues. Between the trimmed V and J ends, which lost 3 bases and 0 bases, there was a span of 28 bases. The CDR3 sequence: CARSYPPTDRLAPYSGNTIYF. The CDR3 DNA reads TGTGCCAGAAGCTACCCACCGACTGACAGGCTTGCGCCTTACTCTGGAAACACCATATATTTT.

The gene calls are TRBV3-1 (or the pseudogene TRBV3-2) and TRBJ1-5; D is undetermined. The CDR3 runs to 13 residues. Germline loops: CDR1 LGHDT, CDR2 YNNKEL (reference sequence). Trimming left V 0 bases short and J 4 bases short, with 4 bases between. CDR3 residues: CASSQDTNQPQHF. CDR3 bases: TGTGCCAGCAGCCAAGATACGAATCAGCCCCAGCATTTT.

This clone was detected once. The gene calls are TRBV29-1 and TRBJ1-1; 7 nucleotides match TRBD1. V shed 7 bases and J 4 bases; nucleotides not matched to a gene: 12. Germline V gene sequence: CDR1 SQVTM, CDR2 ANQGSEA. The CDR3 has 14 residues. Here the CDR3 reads CSAPLTGKGTEAFF. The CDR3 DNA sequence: TGCAGCGCTCCCCTGACAGGGAAGGGCACTGAAGCTTTCTTT. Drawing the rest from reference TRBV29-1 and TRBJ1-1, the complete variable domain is SAVISQKPSRDICQRGTSLTIQCQVDSQVTMMFWYRQQPGQSLTLIATANQGSEATYESGFVIDKFPISRPNLTFSTLTVSNMSPEDSSIYLCSAPLTGKGTEAFFGQGTRLTVV.

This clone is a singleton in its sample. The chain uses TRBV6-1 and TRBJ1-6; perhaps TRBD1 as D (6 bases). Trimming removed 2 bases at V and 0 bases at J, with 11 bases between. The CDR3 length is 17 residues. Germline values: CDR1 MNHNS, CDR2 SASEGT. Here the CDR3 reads CASSEKQGSSYNSPLHF. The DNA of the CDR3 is TGTGCCAGCAGTGAAAAGCAGGGGAGCTCCTATAATTCACCCCTCCACTTT.

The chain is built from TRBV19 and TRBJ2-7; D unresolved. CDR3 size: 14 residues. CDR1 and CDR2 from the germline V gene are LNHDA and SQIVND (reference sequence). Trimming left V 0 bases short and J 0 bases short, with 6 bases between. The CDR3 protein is CASSIDDGSYEQYF. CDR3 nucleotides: TGTGCCAGTAGTATAGACGACGGCTCCTACGAGCAGTACTTC.

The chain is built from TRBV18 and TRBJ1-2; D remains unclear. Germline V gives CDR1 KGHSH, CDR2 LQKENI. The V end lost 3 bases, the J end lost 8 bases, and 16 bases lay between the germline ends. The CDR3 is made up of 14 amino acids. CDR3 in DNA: TGTGCCAGCTCACCTGATGGATCGAGTTGGGGCTACACCTTC. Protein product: CASSPDGSSWGYTF.

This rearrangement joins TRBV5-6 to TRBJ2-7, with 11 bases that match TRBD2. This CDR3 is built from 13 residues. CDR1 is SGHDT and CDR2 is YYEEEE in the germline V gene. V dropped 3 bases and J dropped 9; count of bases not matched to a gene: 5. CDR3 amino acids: CASSSGTSGRQYF. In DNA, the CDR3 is TGTGCCAGCAGCTCCGGGACTAGCGGACGGCAGTACTTC.

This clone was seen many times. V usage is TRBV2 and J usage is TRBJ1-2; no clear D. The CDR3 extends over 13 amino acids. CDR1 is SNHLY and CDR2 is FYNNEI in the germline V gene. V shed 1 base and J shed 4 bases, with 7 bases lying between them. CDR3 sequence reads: CASSEGRSYGYTF. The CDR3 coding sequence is TGTGCCAGCAGTGAAGGGCGGTCCTATGGCTACACCTTC. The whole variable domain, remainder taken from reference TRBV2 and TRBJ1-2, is EPEVTQTPSHQVTQMGQEVILRCVPISNHLYFYWYRQILGQKVEFLVSFYNNEISEKSEIFDDQFSVERPDGSNFTLKIRSTKLEDSAMYFCASSEGRSYGYTFGSGTRLTVV.

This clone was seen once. The CDR3 loop is CASSPNRQSYEQYF. In DNA, the CDR3 is TGTGCCAGCTCACCAAATAGACAGAGCTACGAGCAGTACTTC. The chain links TRBV18 to TRBJ2-7, with a weak D call TRBD1 (5 bases). Germline-derived CDR1 and CDR2 are KGHSH and LQKENI. The CDR3 is 14 amino acids. Deletions cut 2 bases from V and 3 bases from J, with 11 bases between. Together with reference TRBV18 and TRBJ2-7, the CDR3 gives the full variable domain: NAGVMQNPRHLVRRRGQEARLRCSPMKGHSHVYWYRQLPEEGLKFMVYLQKENIIDESGMPKERFSAEFPKEGPSILRIQQVVRGDSAAYFCASSPNRQSYEQYFGPGTRLTVT.

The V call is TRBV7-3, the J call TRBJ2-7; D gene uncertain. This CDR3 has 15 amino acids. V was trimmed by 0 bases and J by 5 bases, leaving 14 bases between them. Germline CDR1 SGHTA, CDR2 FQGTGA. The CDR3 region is CASSLTPGWVNEQYF. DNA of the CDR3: TGTGCCAGCAGCTTAACGCCAGGATGGGTAAACGAGCAGTACTTC.

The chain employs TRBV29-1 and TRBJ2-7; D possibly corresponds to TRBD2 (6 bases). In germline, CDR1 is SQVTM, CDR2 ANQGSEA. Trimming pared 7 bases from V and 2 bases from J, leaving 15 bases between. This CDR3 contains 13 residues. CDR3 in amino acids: CSASPGDPYEQYF. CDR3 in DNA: TGCAGCGCTAGTCCGGGAGACCCCTACGAGCAGTACTTC.

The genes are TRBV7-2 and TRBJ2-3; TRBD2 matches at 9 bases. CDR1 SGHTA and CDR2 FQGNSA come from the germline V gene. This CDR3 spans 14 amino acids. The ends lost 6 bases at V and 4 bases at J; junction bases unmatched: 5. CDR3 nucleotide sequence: TGTGCCAGCAGTTCCATAGCGGGAGCAGATACGCAGTATTTT. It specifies CASSSIAGADTQYF.

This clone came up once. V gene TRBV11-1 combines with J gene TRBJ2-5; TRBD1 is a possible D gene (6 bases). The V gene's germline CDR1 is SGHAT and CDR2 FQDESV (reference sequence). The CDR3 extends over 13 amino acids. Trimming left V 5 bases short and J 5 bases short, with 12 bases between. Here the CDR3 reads CASSEGGWETQYF. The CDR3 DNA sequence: TGTGCCAGCAGCGAAGGGGGTTGGGAGACCCAGTACTTC.

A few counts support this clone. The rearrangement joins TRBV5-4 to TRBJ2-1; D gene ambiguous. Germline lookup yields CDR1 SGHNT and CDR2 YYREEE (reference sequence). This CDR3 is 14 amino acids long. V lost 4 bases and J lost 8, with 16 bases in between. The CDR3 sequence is CASSHARTPHEQFF. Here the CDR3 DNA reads TGTGCCAGCAGCCATGCCCGGACCCCGCATGAGCAGTTCTTC. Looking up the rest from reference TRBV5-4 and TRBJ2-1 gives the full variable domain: ETGVTQSPTHLIKTRGQQVTLRCSSQSGHNTVSWYQQALGQGPQFIFQYYREEENGRGNFPPRFSGLQFPNYSSELNVNALELDDSALYLCASSHARTPHEQFFGPGTRLTVL.

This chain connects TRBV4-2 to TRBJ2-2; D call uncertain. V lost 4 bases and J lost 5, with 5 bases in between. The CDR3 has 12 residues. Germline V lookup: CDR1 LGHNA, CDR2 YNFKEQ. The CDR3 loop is CASSLITGELFF. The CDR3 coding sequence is TGTGCCAGCAGCCTCATAACCGGGGAGCTGTTTTTT.

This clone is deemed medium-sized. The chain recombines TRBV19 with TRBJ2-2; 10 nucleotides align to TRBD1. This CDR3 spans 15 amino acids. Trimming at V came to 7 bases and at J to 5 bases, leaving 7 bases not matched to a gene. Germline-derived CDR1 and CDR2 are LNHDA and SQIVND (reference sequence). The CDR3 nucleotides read TGTGCCAGTATCCGACAGGGGGCCCCTACCGGGGAGCTGTTTTTT. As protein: CASIRQGAPTGELFF.

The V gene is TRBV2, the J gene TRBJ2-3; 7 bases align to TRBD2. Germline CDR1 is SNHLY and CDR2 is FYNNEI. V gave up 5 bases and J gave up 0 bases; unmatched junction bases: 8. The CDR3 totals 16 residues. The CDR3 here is CASSPVSGSSTDTQYF. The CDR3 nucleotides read TGTGCCAGCAGTCCCGTTAGCGGGTCTAGCACAGATACGCAGTATTTT.

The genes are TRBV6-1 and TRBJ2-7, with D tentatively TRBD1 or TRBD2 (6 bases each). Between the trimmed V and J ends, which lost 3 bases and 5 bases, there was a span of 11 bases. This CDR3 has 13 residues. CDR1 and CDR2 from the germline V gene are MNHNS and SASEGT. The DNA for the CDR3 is TGTGCCAGCAGTGACGGGGGCGGGAACGAGCAGTACTTC. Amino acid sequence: CASSDGGGNEQYF.

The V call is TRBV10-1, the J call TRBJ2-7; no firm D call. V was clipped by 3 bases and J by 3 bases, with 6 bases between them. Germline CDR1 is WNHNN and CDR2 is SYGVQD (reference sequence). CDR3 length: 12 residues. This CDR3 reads CASSDSFYEQYF. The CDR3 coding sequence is TGCGCCAGCAGTGACAGCTTCTACGAGCAGTACTTC.

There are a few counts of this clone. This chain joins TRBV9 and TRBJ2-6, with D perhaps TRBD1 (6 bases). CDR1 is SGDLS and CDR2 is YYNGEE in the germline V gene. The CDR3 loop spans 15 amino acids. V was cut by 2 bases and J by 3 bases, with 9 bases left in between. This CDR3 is CASSVPTGGANVLTF. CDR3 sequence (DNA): TGTGCCAGCAGCGTCCCGACAGGTGGGGCCAACGTCCTGACTTTC.

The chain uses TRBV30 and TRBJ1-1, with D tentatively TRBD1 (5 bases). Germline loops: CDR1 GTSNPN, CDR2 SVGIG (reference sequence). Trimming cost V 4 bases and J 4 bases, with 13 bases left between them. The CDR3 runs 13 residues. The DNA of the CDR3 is TGTGCCTGGATGAGGGGTGGGGGCACTGAAGCTTTCTTT. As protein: CAWMRGGGTEAFF.